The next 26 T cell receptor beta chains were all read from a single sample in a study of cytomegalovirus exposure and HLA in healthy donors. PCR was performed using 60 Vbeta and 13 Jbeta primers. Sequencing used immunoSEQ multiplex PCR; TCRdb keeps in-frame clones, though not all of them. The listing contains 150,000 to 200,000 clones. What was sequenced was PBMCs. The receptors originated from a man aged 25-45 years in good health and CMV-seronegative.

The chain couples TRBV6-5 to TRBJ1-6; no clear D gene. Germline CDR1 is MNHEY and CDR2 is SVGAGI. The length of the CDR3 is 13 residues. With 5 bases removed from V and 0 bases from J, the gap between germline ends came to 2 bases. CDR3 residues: CASSLSYNSPLHF. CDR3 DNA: TGTGCCAGCAGTCTCTCCTATAATTCACCCCTCCACTTT.

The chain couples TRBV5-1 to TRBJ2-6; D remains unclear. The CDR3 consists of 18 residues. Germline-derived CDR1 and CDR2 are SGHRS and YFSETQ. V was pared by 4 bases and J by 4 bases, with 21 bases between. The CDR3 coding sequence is TGCGCCAGCAGCCGCGAAATTGGCGCAGGAACCGGGGCCAACGTCCTGACTTTC. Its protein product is CASSREIGAGTGANVLTF.

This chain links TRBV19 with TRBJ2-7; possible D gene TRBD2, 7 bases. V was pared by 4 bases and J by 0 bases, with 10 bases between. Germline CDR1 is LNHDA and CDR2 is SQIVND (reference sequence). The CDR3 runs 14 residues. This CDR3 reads CASSSGGHSYEQYF. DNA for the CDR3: TGTGCCAGTAGTAGCGGGGGACACTCCTACGAGCAGTACTTC.

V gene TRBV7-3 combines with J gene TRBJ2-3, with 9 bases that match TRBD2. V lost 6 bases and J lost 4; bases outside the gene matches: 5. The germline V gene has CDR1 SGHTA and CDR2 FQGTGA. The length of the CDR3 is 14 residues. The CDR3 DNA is TGTGCCAGCAGGGATAGCGGGAGTTCAGATACGCAGTATTTT. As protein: CASRDSGSSDTQYF.

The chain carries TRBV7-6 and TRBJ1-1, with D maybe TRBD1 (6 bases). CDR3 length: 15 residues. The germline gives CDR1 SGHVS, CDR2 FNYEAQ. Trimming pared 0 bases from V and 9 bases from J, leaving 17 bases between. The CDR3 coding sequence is TGTGCCAGCAGCTTAGCGGGAATCGGACAGACCAAAGCTTTCTTT. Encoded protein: CASSLAGIGQTKAFF. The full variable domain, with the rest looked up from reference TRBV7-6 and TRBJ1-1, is GAGVSQSPRYKVTKRGQDVALRCDPISGHVSLYWYRQALGQGPEFLTYFNYEAQQDKSGLPNDRFSAERPEGSISTLTIQRTEQRDSAMYRCASSLAGIGQTKAFFGQGTRLTVV.

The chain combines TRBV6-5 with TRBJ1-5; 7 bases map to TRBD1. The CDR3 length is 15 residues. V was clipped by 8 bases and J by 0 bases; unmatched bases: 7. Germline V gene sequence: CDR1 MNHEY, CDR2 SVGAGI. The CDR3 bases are TGTGCCAGCCGTCAGGGGGTTAATAGCAATCAGCCCCAGCATTTT. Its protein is CASRQGVNSNQPQHF.

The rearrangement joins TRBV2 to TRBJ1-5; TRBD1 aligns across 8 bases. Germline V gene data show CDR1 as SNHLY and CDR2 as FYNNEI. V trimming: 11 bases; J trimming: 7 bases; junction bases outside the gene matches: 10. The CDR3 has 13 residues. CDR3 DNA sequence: TGTGCCGGCCGACAGGGGATTGGACAGCCCCAGCATTTT. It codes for CAGRQGIGQPQHF.

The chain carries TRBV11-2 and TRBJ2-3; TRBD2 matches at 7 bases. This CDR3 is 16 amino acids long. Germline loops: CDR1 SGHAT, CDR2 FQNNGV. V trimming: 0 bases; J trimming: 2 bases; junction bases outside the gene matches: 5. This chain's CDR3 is CASSLDQRGYTDTQYF. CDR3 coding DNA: TGTGCCAGCAGCTTAGACCAGCGGGGCTACACAGATACGCAGTATTTT.

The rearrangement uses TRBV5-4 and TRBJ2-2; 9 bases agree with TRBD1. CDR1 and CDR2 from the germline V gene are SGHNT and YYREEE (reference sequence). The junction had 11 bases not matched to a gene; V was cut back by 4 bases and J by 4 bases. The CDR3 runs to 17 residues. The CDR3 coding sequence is TGTGCCAGCAGCATATATACAGGGGGCGCTTTCACCGGGGAGCTGTTTTTT. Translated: CASSIYTGGAFTGELFF.

CDR3 amino acids: CAISESKIGGEQYF. The CDR3 DNA reads TGTGCCATCAGTGAGTCGAAGATAGGAGGCGAGCAGTACTTC. The chain carries TRBV10-3 and TRBJ2-7; the D gene is possibly TRBD2 (5 bases). CDR1 and CDR2 from the germline V gene are ENHRY and SYGVKD. This CDR3 has 14 amino acids. Trimming stripped 0 bases from V and 6 bases from J, with 12 bases between.

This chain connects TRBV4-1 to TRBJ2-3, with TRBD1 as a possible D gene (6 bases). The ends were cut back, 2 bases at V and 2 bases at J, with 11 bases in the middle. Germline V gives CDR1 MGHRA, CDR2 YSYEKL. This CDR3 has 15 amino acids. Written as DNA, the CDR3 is TGCGCCAGCAGCCAAAATGGGGGCTACACAGATACGCAGTATTTT. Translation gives CASSQNGGYTDTQYF.

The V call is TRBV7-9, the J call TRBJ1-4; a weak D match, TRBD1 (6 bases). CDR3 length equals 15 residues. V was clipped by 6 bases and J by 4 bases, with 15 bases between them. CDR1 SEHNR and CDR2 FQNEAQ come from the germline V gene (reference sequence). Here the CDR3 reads CASRALQGVNEKLFF. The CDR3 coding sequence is TGTGCCAGCAGGGCCCTACAGGGAGTTAATGAAAAACTGTTTTTT.

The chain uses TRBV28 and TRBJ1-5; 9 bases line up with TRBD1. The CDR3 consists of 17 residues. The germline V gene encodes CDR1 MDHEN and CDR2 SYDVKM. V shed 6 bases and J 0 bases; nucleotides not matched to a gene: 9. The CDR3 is CASSTGGAPVSNQPQHF. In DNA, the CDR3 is TGTGCCAGCAGCACAGGGGGCGCCCCGGTTAGCAATCAGCCCCAGCATTTT.

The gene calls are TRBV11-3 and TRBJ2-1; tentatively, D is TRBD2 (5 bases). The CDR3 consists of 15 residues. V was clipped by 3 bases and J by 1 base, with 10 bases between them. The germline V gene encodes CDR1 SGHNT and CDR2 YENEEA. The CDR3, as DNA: TGTGCCAGCAGCTTCGAGGGTGGATCCTACAATGAGCAGTTCTTC. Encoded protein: CASSFEGGSYNEQFF.

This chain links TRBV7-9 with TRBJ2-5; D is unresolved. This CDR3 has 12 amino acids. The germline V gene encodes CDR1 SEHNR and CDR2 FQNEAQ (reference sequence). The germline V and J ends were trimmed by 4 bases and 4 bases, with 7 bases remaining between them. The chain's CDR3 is CASSSLIETQYF. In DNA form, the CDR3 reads TGTGCCAGCAGCTCTCTAATAGAGACCCAGTACTTC. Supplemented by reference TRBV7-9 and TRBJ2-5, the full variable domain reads DTGVSQNPRHKITKRGQNVTFRCDPISEHNRLYWYRQTLGQGPEFLTYFQNEAQLEKSRLLSDRFSAERPKGSFSTLEIQRTEQGDSAMYLCASSSLIETQYFGPGTRLLVL.

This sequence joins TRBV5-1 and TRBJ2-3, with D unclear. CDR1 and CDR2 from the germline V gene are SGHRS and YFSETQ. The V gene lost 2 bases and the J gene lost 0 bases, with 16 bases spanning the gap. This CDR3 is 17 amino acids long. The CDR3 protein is CASSFFEADTSTDTQYF. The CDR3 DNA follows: TGCGCCAGCAGCTTTTTCGAAGCCGATACTAGCACAGATACGCAGTATTTT.

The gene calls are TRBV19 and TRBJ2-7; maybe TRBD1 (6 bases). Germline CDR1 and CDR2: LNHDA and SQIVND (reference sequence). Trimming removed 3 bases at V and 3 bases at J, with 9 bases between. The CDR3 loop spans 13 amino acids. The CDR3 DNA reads TGTGCCAGTAGTATCACAGGGTTCTACGAGCAGTACTTC. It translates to CASSITGFYEQYF.

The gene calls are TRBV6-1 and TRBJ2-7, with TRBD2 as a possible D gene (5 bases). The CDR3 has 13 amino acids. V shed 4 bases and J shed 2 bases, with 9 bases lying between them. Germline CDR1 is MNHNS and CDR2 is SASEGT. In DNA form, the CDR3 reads TGTGCCAGCAGTGGAGGGTTGCCCTACGAGCAGTACTTC. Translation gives CASSGGLPYEQYF.

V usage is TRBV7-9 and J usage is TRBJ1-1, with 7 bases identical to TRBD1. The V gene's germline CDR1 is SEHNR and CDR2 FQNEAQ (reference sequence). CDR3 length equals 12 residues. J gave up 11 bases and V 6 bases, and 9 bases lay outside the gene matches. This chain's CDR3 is CASSPTGMGAFF. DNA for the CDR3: TGTGCCAGCAGTCCGACAGGGATGGGGGCTTTCTTT. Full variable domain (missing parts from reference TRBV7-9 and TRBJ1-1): DTGVSQNPRHKITKRGQNVTFRCDPISEHNRLYWYRQTLGQGPEFLTYFQNEAQLEKSRLLSDRFSAERPKGSFSTLEIQRTEQGDSAMYLCASSPTGMGAFFGQGTRLTVV.

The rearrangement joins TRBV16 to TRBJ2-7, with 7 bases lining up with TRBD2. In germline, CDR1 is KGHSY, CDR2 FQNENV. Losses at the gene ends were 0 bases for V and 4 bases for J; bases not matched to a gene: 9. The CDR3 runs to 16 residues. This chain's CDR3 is CASSQSRVGGGYEQYF. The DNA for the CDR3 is TGTGCCAGCAGCCAATCGAGGGTTGGCGGGGGATACGAGCAGTACTTC.

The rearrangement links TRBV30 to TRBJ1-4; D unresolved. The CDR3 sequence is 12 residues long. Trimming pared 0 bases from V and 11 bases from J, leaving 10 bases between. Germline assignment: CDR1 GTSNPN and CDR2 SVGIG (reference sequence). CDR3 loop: CAWSVPGIKLFF. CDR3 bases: TGTGCCTGGAGTGTACCGGGAATCAAACTGTTTTTT.

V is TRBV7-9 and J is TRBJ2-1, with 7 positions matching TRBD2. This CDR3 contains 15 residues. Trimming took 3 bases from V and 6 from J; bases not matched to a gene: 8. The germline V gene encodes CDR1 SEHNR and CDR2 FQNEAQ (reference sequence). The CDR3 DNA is TGTGCCAGCAGCTTGCCGGGGGGTCCGGGCAATGAGCAGTTCTTC. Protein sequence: CASSLPGGPGNEQFF.

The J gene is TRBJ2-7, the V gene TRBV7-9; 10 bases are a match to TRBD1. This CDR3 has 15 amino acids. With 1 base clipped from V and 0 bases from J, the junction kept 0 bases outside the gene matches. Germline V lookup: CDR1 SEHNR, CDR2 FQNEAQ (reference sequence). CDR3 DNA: TGTGCCAGCAGCTTAGGGACAGGGGGCTCCTACGAGCAGTACTTC. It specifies CASSLGTGGSYEQYF.

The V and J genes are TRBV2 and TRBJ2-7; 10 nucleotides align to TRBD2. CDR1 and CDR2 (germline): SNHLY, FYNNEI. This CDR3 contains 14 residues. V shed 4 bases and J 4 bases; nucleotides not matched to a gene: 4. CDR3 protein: CASSATSGIYEQYF. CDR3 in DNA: TGTGCCAGCAGTGCTACTAGCGGGATATACGAGCAGTACTTC.

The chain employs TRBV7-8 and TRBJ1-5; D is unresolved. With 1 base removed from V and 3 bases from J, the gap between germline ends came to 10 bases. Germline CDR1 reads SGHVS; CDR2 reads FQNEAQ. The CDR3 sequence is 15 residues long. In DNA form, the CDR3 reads TGTGCCAGCAGCTTAGGGTCGACTTCCAATCAGCCCCAGCATTTT. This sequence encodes CASSLGSTSNQPQHF. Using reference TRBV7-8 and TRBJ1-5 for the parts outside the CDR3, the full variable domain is GAGVSQSPRYKVAKRGQDVALRCDPISGHVSLFWYQQALGQGPEFLTYFQNEAQLDKSGLPSDRFFAERPEGSVSTLKIQRTQQEDSAVYLCASSLGSTSNQPQHFGDGTRLSIL.

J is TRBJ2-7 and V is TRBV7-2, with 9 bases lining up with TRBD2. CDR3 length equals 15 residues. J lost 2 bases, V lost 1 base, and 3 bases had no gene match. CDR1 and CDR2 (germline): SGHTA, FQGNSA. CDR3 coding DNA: TGTGCCAGCAGCTTAGTAGGCGGGAGGGCCTACGAGCAGTACTTC. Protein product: CASSLVGGRAYEQYF.